Included here is one T cell receptor beta chain sequence, with context. Its specificity is not known. This sample was included in a study of beta chain features in type 1 diabetes. Overall study context: Sorted cells from all samples, numbering roughly 100,000,000, were examined. General study points: Among patients, naive, central memory and Treg TCRB repertoires appeared more similar than among healthy donors. When Type 1 diabetes patients were examined, their TCRB CDR3s proved moderately but significantly shorter in all four CD4+ subsets. Whether HLA type influences TCRB rearrangement remained unresolved here.

CD4+ naive, central memory, regulatory and stem cell-like memory cells were sorted via CD45RO/CCR7/CD25/CD127/CD95/CD27. Expressed TCRB transcripts got sequenced, as all isolated RNA was reverse transcribed. Assay used: immunoSEQ multiplex PCR; TCRdb lists only in-frame clones, some missing. This sample has approximately 270,000 clones; roughly an eighth occur once, and the top ten carry less than 0.02%. The germline V and J ends were trimmed by 6 bases and 6 bases, with 17 bases remaining between them. Germline V gene lookup returns CDR1 SQVTM and CDR2 ANQGSEA. This CDR3 comprises 13 residues. The sequencing sample was made of naive CD4+ T cells from blood. The receptor's source is a man younger than 45 with type 1 diabetes. The chain recombines TRBV29-1 with TRBJ2-5; possible D gene TRBD1, 7 bases. In DNA form, the CDR3 reads TGCAGCGTCTCCAGGGGGGATCCCAAGACCCAGTACTTC. It encodes CSVSRGDPKTQYF. The variable domain in full, completed from reference TRBV29-1 and TRBJ2-5, reads SAVISQKPSRDICQRGTSLTIQCQVDSQVTMMFWYRQQPGQSLTLIATANQGSEATYESGFVIDKFPISRPNLTFSTLTVSNMSPEDSSIYLCSVSRGDPKTQYFGPGTRLLVL.